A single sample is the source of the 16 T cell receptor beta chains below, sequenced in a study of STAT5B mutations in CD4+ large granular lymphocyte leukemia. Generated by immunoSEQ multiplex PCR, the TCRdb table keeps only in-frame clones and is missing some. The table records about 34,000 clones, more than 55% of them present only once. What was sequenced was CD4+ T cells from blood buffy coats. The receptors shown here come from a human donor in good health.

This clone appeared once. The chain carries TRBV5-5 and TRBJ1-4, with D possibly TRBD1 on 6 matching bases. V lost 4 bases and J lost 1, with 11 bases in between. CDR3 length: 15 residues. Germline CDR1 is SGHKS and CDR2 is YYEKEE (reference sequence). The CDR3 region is CASSLEGGTNEKLFF. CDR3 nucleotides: TGTGCCAGCAGCCTGGAAGGGGGAACTAATGAAAAACTGTTTTTT.

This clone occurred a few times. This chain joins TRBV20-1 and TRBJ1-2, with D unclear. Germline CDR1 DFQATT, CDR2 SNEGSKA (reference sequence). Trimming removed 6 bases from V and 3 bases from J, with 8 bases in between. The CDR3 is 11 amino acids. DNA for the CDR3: TGCAGTGCCAAAAGGGACTATGGCTACACCTTC. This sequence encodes CSAKRDYGYTF.

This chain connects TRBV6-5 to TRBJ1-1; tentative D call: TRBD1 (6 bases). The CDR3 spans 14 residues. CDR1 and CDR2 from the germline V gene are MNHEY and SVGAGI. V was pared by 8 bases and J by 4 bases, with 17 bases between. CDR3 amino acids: CASGGLKTGTEAFF. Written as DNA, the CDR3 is TGTGCCAGCGGGGGGCTGAAAACGGGCACTGAAGCTTTCTTT.

CDR3 bases: TGTGCCAGCAGCTTAGACAATCAGCCCCAGCATTTT. Encoded protein: CASSLDNQPQHF. This rearrangement joins TRBV7-2 to TRBJ1-5; D gene ambiguous. Germline V gene lookup returns CDR1 SGHTA and CDR2 FQGNSA. This CDR3 has 12 amino acids. The V end lost 1 base, the J end lost 3 bases, and 1 base lay between the germline ends.

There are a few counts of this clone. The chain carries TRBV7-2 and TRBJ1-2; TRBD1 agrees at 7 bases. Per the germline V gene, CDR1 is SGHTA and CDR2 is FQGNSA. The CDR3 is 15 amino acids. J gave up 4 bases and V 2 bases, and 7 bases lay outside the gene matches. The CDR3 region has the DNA TGTGCCAGCAGCTTATCGACAGGGAATTTCTATGGCTACACCTTC. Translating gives CASSLSTGNFYGYTF.

The CDR3 region is CASSFGLNQPQHF. The CDR3 bases are TGTGCCAGCAGCTTTGGGCTCAATCAGCCCCAGCATTTT. This sequence joins TRBV16 and TRBJ1-5; D is unclear. CDR3 length: 13 residues. Trimming left V 5 bases short and J 3 bases short, with 8 bases between. The V gene's germline CDR1 is KGHSY and CDR2 FQNENV.

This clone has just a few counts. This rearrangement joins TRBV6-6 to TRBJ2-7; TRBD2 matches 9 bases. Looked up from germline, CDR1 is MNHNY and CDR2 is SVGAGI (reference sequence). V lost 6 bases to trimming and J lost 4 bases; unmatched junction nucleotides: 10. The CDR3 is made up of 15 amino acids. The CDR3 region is CASSLLRGGQYEQYF. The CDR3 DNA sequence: TGTGCCAGCAGCCTACTGCGGGGGGGCCAGTACGAGCAGTACTTC.

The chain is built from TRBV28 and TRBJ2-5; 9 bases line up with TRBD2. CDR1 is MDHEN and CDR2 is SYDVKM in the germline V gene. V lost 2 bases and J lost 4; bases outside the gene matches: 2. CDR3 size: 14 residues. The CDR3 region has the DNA TGTGCCAGCAGTTTAGCGGGGGGGCGAGAGACCCAGTACTTC. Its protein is CASSLAGGRETQYF.

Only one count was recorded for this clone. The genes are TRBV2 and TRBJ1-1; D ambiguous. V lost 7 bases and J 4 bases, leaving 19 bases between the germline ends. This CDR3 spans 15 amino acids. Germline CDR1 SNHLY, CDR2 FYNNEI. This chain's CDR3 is CASIPLTSFITEAFF. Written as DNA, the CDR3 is TGTGCCAGCATCCCTCTAACAAGTTTTATCACTGAAGCTTTCTTT.

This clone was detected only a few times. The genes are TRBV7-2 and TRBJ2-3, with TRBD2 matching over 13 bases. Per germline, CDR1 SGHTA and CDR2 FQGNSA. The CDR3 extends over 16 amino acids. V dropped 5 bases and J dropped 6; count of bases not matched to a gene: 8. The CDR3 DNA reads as TGTGCCAGCAGCCTACGAGGGACTAGCGGGGTGGATACGCAGTATTTT. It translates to CASSLRGTSGVDTQYF.

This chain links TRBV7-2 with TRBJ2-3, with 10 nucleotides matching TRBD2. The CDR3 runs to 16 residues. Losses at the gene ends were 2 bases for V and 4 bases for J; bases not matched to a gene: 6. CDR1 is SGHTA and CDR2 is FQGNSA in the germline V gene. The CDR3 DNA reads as TGTGCCAGCAGCTTACTTGGACTAGCGGTTCCAGATACGCAGTATTTT. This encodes CASSLLGLAVPDTQYF.

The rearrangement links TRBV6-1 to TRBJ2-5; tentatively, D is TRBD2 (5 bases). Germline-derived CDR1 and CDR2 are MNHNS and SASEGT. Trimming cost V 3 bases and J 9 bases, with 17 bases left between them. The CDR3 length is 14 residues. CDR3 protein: CASSERVSDLSQYF. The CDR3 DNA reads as TGTGCCAGCAGTGAGAGGGTCAGCGATCTGTCCCAGTACTTC.

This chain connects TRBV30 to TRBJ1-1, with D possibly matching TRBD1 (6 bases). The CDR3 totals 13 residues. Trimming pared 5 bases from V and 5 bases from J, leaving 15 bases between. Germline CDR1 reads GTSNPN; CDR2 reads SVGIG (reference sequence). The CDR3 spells CAWDQEGGTEAFF. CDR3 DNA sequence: TGTGCCTGGGATCAGGAGGGGGGTACTGAAGCTTTCTTT.

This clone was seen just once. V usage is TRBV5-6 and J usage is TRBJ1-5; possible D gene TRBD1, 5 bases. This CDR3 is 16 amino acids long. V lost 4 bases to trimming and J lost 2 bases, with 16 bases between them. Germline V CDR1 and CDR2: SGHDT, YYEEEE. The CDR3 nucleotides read TGTGCCAGCAGCGATTATGGGGGAGAAGGCAATCAGCCCCAGCATTTT. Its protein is CASSDYGGEGNQPQHF.

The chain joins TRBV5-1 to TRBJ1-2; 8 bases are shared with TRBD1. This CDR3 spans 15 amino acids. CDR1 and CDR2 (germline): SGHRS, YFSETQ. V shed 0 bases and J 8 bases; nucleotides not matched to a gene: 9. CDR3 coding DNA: TGCGCCAGCAGCTTGGGGGCAGGGGGCGCGCGGGGCTACACCTTC. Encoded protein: CASSLGAGGARGYTF.

The CDR3 sequence is CATDRAGTNEKLFF. The CDR3 coding sequence is TGTGCCACGGACAGGGCCGGAACTAATGAAAAACTGTTTTTT. V and J are TRBV6-1 and TRBJ1-4, with 8 positions matching TRBD1. The CDR3 is 14 residues long. Germline values: CDR1 MNHNS, CDR2 SASEGT. Unmatched junction bases numbered 5, after V lost 10 bases and J lost 1 base.